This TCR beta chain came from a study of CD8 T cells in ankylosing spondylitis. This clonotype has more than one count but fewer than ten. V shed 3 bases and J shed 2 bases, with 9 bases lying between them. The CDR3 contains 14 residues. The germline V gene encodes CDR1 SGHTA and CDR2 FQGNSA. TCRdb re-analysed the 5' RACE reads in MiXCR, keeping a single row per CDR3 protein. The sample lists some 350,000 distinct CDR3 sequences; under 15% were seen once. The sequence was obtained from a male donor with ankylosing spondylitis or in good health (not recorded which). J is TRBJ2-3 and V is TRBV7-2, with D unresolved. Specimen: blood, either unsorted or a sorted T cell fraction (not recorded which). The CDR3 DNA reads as TGTGCCAGCAGCTTTGTCCCACACACAGATACGCAGTATTTT. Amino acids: CASSFVPHTDTQYF.